The following is a T cell receptor (beta chain) sequence with its context. This sample was included in a study of blood T cell repertoires in COVID-19. Overall study context: Samples came from the United States, Italy and Spain, spanning acute and convalescent COVID-19. PBMCs, B-cell-depleted T cells, or T cells were the source of the cDNA or gDNA that made up the material.

The CDR3 loop spans 14 amino acids. The V and J ends lost 4 bases and 8 bases, in that order; junction bases with no gene match: 5. Germline assignment: CDR1 PRHDT and CDR2 FYEKMQ (reference sequence). Original analysis: Nucleated cell counts were estimated from reference gene primer amplification. Profiled with immunoSEQ multiplex PCR; TCRdb holds only in-frame clones, not every one. V and J calls and clone size follow that table, whereas D and trimming were derived from the DNA. The data contain roughly 50,000 clones, more than 60% of them singletons. The sample comprised peripheral blood. The chain uses TRBV13 and TRBJ1-6; TRBD1 agrees at 7 bases. This receptor was taken from a human donor with active or convalescent COVID-19. The donor label of this sample is uncertain. CDR3 protein: CASSSRQGHSPLHF. In nucleotides, the CDR3 is TGTGCCAGCAGCTCCCGACAGGGACATTCACCCCTCCACTTT. The full variable domain, in which reference TRBV13 and TRBJ1-6 provide the parts outside the CDR3, is AAGVIQSPRHLIKEKRETATLKCYPIPRHDTVYWYQQGPGQDPQFLISFYEKMQSDKGSIPDRFSAQQFSDYHSELNMSSLELGDSALYFCASSSRQGHSPLHFGNGTRLTVT.